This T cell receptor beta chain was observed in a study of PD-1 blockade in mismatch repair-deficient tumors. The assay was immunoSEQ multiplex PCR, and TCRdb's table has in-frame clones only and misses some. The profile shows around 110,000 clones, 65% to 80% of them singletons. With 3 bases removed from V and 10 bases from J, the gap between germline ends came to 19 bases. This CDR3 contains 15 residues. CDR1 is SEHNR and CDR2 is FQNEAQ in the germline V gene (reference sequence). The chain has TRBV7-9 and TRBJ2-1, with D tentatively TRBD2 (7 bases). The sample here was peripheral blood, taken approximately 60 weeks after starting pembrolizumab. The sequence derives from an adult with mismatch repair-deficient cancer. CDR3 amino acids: CASSFNDARGGEQFF. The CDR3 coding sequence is TGTGCCAGCAGCTTTAACGACGCGCGCGGGGGCGAGCAGTTCTTC.